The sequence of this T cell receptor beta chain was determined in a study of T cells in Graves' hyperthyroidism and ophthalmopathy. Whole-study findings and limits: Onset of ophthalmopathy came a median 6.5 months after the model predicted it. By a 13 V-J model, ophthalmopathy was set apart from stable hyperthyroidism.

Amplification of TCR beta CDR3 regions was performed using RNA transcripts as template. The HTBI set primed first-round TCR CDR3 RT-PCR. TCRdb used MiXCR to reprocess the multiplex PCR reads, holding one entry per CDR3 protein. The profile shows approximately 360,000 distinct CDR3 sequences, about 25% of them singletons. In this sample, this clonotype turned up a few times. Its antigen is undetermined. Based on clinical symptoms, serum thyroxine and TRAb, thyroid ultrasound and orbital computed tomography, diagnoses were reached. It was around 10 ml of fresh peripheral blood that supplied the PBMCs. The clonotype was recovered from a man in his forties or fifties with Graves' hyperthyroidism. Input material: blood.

As DNA, the CDR3 is TGTGCCAGCTCCGACAGGAGCCAAGAGACCCAGTACTTC. Translated, it gives CASSDRSQETQYF. The chain has TRBV18 and TRBJ2-5; the D gene is possibly TRBD1 (6 bases). V lost 6 bases, J lost 1 base, and 9 bases lay in between. The CDR3 has 13 amino acids. Looked up from germline, CDR1 is KGHSH and CDR2 is LQKENI.